This T cell receptor (beta chain) was recorded in a study of PD-L1 blockade in urothelial cancer. CDR3 length: 13 amino acids. The germline V gene has CDR1 MDHEN and CDR2 SYDVKM. The V gene lost 5 bases and the J gene lost 4 bases, with 10 bases spanning the gap. Synthetic analogs of TCR templates were spiked into every PCR. Libraries were prepared by immunoSEQ multiplex PCR; TCRdb keeps only in-frame clonotypes and omits some of them. The sample has tens of thousands of clones, around 87% seen once. The receptor was derived from a woman aged 70-85 years with urothelial cancer. This specimen was PBMCs, taken around atezolizumab (anti-PD-L1) treatment. The chain recombines TRBV28 with TRBJ2-3; D call uncertain. CDR3 loop: CASSGDWADTQYF. CDR3 bases: TGTGCCAGCAGTGGAGACTGGGCAGATACGCAGTATTTT.